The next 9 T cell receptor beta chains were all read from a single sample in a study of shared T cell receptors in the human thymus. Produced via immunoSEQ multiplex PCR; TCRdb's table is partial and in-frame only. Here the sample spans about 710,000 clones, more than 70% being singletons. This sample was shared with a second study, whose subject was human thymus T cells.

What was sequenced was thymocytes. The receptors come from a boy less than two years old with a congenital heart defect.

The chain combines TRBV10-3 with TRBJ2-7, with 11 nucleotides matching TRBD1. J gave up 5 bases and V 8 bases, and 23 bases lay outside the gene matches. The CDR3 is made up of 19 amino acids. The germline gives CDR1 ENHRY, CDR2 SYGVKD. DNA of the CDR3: TGTGCCATCGGACTCTCGGGGACAGGGGGAGAAAAAAGCGTCCACGAGCAGTACTTC. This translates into CAIGLSGTGGEKSVHEQYF.

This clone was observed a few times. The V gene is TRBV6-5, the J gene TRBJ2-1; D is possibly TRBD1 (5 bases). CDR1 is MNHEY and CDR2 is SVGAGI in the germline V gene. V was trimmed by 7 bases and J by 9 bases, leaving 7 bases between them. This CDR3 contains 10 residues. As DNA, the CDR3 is TGTGCCAGCAAAGGGGCTGAGCAGTTCTTC. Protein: CASKGAEQFF.

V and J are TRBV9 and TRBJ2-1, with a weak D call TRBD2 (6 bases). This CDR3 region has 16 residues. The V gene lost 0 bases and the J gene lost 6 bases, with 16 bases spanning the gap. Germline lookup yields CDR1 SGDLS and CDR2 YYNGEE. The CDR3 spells CASSVDFAGLANEQFF. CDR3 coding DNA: TGTGCCAGCAGCGTAGATTTTGCGGGGTTGGCCAATGAGCAGTTCTTC.

As DNA, the CDR3 is TGCAGCGTCGGAGACAGGGGATATCAGAACACTGAAGCTTTCTTT. Its protein is CSVGDRGYQNTEAFF. This chain uses TRBV29-1 with TRBJ1-1; 8 nucleotides match TRBD1. The ends lost 6 bases at V and 1 base at J; junction bases unmatched: 10. The CDR3 contains 15 residues. The germline gives CDR1 SQVTM, CDR2 ANQGSEA.

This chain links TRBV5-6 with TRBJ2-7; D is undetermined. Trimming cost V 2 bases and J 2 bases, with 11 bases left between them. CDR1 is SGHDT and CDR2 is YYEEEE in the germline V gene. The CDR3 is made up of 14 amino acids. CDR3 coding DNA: TGTGCCAGCAGCTTCGAGTTCGACACCTACGAGCAGTACTTC. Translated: CASSFEFDTYEQYF. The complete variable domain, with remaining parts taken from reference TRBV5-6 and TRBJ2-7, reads DAGVTQSPTHLIKTRGQQVTLRCSPKSGHDTVSWYQQALGQGPQFIFQYYEEEERQRGNFPDRFSGHQFPNYSSELNVNALLLGDSALYLCASSFEFDTYEQYFGPGTRLTVT.

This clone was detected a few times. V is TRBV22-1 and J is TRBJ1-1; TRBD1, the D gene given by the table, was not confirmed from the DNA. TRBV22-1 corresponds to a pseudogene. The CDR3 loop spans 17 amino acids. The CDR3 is CPGSAPGTVTMNTEAFF. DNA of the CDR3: TGTCCTGGGAGCGCACCCGGGACAGTGACCATGAACACTGAAGCTTTCTTT.

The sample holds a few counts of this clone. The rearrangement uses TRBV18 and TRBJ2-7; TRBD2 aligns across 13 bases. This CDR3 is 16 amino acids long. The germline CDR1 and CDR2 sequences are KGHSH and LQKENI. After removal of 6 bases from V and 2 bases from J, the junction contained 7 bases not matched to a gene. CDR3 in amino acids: CASSRGTSGKTYEQYF. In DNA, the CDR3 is TGTGCCAGCTCTCGGGGGACTAGCGGGAAGACCTACGAGCAGTACTTC.

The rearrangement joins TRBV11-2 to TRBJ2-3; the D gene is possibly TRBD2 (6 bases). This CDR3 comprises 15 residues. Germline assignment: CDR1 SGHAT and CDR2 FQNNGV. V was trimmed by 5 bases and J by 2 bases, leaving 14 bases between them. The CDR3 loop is CASSVRRDFTDTQYF. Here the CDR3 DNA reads TGTGCCAGCAGCGTACGCCGGGACTTCACAGATACGCAGTATTTT.

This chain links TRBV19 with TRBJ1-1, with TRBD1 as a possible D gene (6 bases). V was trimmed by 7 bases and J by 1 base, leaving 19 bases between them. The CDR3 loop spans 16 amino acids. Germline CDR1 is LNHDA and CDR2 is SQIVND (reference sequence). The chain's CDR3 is CASTNRDRLWNTEAFF. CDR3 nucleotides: TGTGCCAGTACTAACAGGGATCGTCTTTGGAACACTGAAGCTTTCTTT.